The subject of this entry is one T cell receptor beta chain. The antigen remains undetermined. A much larger clone differs by one base, so this may be a read error. CDR1 is LGHDT, CDR2 YNNKEL, per germline (reference sequence). There are 17 residues in the CDR3. The V end was cut by 1 base, the J end by 0 bases, with 13 bases between. These data are taken from a study of early T cells in non-severe SARS-CoV-2 infection. Study background: Chains stayed unpaired after sequencing of bulk RNA from unsorted whole blood.

The library protocol tagged individual cDNA molecules with unique molecular identifiers. A single record per CDR3 protein comes from TCRdb applying MiXCR to the 5' RACE reads. In the table there are 70,000 to 95,000 distinct CDR3 sequences, 14% to 15% of which are singletons. Study-level points and caveats: Lookups in VDJdb leaned toward anti-spike CD8 responses and missed private and CD4 specificities.

The clonotype originates from an adult who was a healthcare worker with PCR-confirmed SARS-CoV-2 infection or an uninfected control (not recorded which). Sequences were obtained from whole blood. V usage is TRBV3-1 and J usage is TRBJ2-1; D remains unclear. The CDR3 loop is CASSQAWTESSYNEQFF. CDR3 bases: TGTGCCAGCAGCCAAGCATGGACCGAGAGCTCCTACAATGAGCAGTTCTTC.